This is a list of T cell receptor beta chains from one sample in a study of T cell clones after liver transplantation. Some clones are missing from TCRdb's copy, which holds only in-frame ones; the method was immunoSEQ multiplex PCR. The sample includes about 74,000 clones, about 80% of them seen just once. The sequencing here drew on CD4+ T cells from blood, taken before liver transplant. The receptors were gathered from a human donor who received a liver transplant. Each CDR3 is given with its conserved first and last residue.

J: TRBJ1-2; V: TRBV2; CDR3: CASSAGTGDGYTF
J: TRBJ2-7; V: TRBV6-1; CDR3: CASSEERYYEQYF
J: TRBJ2-7; V: TRBV5-6; CDR3: CASIKQGGYEQYF
J: TRBJ1-2; V: TRBV19; CDR3: CASSTIQGWYYGYTF
J: TRBJ2-7; V: TRBV14; CDR3: CASSQVGKGKQYEQYF
J: TRBJ2-1; V: TRBV5-1; CDR3: CASSPGIGRNEQFF
J: TRBJ1-1; V: TRBV6-6; CDR3: CASSFQGLAAFF
J: TRBJ2-1; V: TRBV5-5; CDR3: CASSFWDNEQFF
J: TRBJ2-5; V: TRBV29-1; CDR3: CSAAEAQETQYF
J: TRBJ1-2; V: TRBV10-3; CDR3: CAISEGYNYGYTF
J: TRBJ2-4; V: TRBV27; CDR3: CASSSTWDRRQNIQYF
J: TRBJ2-7; V: TRBV28; CDR3: CASSSGTGTYEQYF
J: TRBJ2-3; V: TRBV7-3; CDR3: CASSPPGRADTQYF
J: TRBJ2-7; V: TRBV7-6; CDR3: CASSQQGPYEQYF
J: TRBJ1-1; V: TRBV6-1; CDR3: CASSPLNTEAFF
J: TRBJ2-1; V: TRBV28; CDR3: CASSPPPRAPFSANEQFF
J: TRBJ1-2; V: TRBV27; CDR3: CASSPWDGTYGYTF